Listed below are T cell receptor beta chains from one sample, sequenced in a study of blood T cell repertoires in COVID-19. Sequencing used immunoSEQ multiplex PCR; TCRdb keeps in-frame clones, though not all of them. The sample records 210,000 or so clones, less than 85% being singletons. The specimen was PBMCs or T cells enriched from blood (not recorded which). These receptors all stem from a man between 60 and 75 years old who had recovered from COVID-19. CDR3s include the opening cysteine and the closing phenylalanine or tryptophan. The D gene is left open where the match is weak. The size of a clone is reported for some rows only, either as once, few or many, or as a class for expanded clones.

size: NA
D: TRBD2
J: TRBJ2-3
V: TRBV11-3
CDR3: CASSLGTRAVSHTQYF
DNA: TGTGCCAGCAGCCTCGGGACTAGGGCGGTGAGCCATACGCAGTATTTT

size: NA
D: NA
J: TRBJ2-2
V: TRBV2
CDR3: CASSRENTGELFF
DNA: TGTGCCAGCAGCAGGGAGAACACCGGGGAGCTGTTTTTT

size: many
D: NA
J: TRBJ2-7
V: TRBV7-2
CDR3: CASRDEATHEQYF
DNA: TGTGCCAGCAGAGACGAAGCGACCCACGAGCAGTACTTC

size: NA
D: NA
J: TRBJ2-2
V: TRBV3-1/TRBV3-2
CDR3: CASSQDRANTGELFF
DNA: TGTGCCAGCAGCCAAGACAGGGCGAACACCGGGGAGCTGTTTTTT

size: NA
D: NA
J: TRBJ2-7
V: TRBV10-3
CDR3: CAISGGARSRYF
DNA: TGTGCCATCAGTGGGGGAGCTAGGTCTCGGTACTTC

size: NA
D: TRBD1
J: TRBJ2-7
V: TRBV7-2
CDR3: CASRGTANTGEQYF
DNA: TGTGCCAGCAGGGGGACAGCTAATACGGGAGAGCAGTACTTC

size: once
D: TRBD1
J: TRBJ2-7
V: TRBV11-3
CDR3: CASSPSGPGTAYEQYF
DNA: TGTGCCAGCAGCCCTTCCGGGCCTGGGACAGCTTACGAGCAGTACTTC

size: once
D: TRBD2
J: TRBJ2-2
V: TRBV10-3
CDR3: CAISTGTSAGELFF
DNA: TGTGCCATCAGCACCGGGACTAGCGCCGGGGAGCTGTTTTTT

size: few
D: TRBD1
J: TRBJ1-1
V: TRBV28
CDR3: CASSRQGNTEAFF
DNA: TGTGCCAGCAGTCGACAGGGGAACACTGAAGCTTTCTTT

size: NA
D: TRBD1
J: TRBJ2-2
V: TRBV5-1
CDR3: CASSIGQGANTGELFF
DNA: TGCGCCAGCAGCATCGGACAGGGGGCAAACACCGGGGAGCTGTTTTTT

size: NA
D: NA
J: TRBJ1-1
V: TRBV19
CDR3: CASRRFMNTEAFF
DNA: TGTGCCAGTAGGCGATTCATGAACACTGAAGCTTTCTTT

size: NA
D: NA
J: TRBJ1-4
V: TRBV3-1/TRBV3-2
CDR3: CASSQQGGEKLFF
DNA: TGTGCCAGCAGCCAACAGGGAGGGGAAAAACTGTTTTTT

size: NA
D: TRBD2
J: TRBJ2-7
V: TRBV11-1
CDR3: CASSNGASGSYEQYF
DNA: TGTGCCAGCAGCAACGGGGCTAGCGGCTCCTACGAGCAGTACTTC

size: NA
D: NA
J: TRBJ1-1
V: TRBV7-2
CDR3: CASRSGDHTDTEAFF
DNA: TGTGCCAGCCGAAGCGGGGACCACACCGACACTGAAGCTTTCTTT

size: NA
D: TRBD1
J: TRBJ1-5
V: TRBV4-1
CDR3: CASSQDPGQGYQPQHF
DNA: TGCGCCAGCAGCCAAGATCCCGGACAGGGTTATCAGCCCCAGCATTTT

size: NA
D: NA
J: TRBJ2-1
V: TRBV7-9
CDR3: CASSLTSGGYNEQFF
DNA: TGTGCCAGCAGCTTAACGTCAGGGGGGTACAATGAGCAGTTCTTC

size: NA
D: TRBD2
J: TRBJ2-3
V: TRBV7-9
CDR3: CASSLVAGDVATQYF
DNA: TGTGCCAGCAGCTTAGTAGCGGGAGACGTGGCTACGCAGTATTTT

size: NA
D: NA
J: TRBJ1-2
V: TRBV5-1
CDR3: CASTTLGGPYGYTF
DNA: TGCGCCAGCACTACCCTGGGGGGTCCCTATGGCTACACCTTC

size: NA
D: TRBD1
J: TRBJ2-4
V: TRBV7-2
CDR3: CASSLVGTGAIAKNIQYF
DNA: TGTGCCAGCAGCTTAGTTGGGACAGGGGCTATAGCCAAAAACATTCAGTACTTC

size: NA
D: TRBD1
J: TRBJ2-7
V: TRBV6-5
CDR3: CASSVQGGSSYEQYF
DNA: TGTGCCAGCAGCGTACAGGGGGGAAGCTCCTACGAGCAGTACTTC

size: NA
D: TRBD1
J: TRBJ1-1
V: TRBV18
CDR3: CASSPGQATEAFF
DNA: TGTGCCAGCTCACCGGGACAGGCGACTGAAGCTTTCTTT

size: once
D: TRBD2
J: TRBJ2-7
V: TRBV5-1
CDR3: CASSPGGGTAYEQYF
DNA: TGCGCCAGCAGCCCGGGAGGGGGGACCGCCTACGAGCAGTACTTC

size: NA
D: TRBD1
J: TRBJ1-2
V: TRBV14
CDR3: CASSQGGGAGYGYTF
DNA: TGTGCCAGCAGCCAAGGAGGGGGCGCTGGCTATGGCTACACCTTC

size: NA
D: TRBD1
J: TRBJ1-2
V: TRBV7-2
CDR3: CASSWGTGGDYGYTF
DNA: TGTGCCAGCAGCTGGGGGACAGGGGGTGACTATGGCTACACCTTC

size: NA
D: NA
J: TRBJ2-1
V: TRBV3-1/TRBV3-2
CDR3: CASSHLRGAAYNEQFF
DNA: TGTGCCAGCAGCCATCTACGGGGGGCCGCCTACAATGAGCAGTTCTTC

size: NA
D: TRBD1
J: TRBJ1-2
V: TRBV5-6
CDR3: CASSNRGLGGYTF
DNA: TGTGCCAGCAGCAACAGGGGGCTGGGTGGCTACACCTTC

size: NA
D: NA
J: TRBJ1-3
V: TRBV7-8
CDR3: CASSISPLTASGNTIYF
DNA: TGTGCCAGCAGCATCTCCCCCTTGACAGCCTCTGGAAACACCATATATTTT

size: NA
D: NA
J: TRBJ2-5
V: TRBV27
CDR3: CASSFEGGLGETQYF
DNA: TGTGCCAGCAGTTTTGAAGGGGGATTAGGAGAGACCCAGTACTTC

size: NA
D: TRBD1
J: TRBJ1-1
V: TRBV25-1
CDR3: CASRITGVGTEAFF
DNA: TGTGCCAGCAGGATAACAGGGGTTGGCACTGAAGCTTTCTTT

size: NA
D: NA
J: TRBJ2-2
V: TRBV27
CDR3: CASSSQGRFNTGELFF
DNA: TGTGCCAGCAGTTCACAGGGACGGTTCAACACCGGGGAGCTGTTTTTT

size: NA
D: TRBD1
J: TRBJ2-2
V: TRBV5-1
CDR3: CASSLSGTANTGELFF
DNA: TGCGCCAGCAGCTTATCCGGGACAGCGAACACCGGGGAGCTGTTTTTT

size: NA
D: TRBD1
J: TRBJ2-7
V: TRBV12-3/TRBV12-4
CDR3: CASSSQGFEQYF
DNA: TGTGCCAGCAGTTCACAGGGGTTCGAGCAGTACTTC

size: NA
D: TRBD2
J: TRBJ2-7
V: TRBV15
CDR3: CATSRDWTSGGGEQYF
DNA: TGTGCCACCAGCAGAGACTGGACTAGCGGGGGCGGCGAGCAGTACTTC

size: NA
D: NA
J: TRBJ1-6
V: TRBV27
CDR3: CASPLGDDNSPLHF
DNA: TGTGCCAGCCCCCTGGGAGATGATAATTCACCCCTCCACTTT

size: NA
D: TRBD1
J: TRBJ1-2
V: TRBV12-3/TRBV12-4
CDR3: CASSLGQGLLTF
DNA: TGTGCCAGCAGCCTGGGACAGGGCCTTCTTACCTTC

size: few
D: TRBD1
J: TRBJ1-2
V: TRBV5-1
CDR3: CASSLAQLGTGINGYTF
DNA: TGCGCCAGCAGCTTGGCCCAGTTAGGGACAGGGATTAATGGCTACACCTTC

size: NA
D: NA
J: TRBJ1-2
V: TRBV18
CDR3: CASSQDSSYYGYTF
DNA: TGTGCCAGCTCTCAGGACAGCTCCTACTATGGCTACACCTTC

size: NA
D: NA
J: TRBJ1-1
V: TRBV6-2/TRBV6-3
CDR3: CASSYSGQGFTEAFF
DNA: TGTGCCAGCAGTTACTCGGGGCAGGGTTTCACTGAAGCTTTCTTT

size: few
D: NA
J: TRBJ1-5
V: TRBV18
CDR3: CASSPGGLSNQPQHF
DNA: TGTGCCAGCTCACCGGGGGGGCTTAGCAATCAGCCCCAGCATTTT

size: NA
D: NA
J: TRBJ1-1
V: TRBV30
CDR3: CAGAGGTVNTEAFF
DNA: TGTGCCGGGGCTGGGGGCACGGTGAACACTGAAGCTTTCTTT

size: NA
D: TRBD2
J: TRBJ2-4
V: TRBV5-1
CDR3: CASSIAGGLNIQYF
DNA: TGCGCCAGCAGCATAGCGGGGGGCCTTAACATTCAGTACTTC

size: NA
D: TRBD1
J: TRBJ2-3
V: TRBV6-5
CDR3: CASSYLGQGAADTQYF
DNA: TGTGCCAGCAGTTACTTGGGACAGGGGGCGGCAGATACGCAGTATTTT

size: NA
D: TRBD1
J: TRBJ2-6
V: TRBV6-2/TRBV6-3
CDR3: CASSYSLLLGQISGANVLTF
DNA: TGTGCCAGCAGTTACTCACTACTTCTGGGACAGATCTCTGGGGCCAACGTCCTGACTTTC

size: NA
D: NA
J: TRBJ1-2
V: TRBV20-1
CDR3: CSASTEIYGYTF
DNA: TGCAGTGCTAGTACAGAAATCTATGGCTACACCTTC

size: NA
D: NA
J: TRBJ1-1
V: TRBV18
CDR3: CASSPLGRVGEAFF
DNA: TGTGCCAGCTCACCCCTGGGCAGGGTGGGTGAAGCTTTCTTT

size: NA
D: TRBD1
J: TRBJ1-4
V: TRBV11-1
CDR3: CASSFRDRDDEKLFF
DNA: TGTGCCAGCAGCTTCCGGGACAGGGACGATGAAAAACTGTTTTTT

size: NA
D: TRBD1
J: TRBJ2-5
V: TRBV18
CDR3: CASSPLAGTGLQETQYF
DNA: TGTGCCAGCTCACCACTGGCCGGGACAGGGCTACAAGAGACCCAGTACTTC

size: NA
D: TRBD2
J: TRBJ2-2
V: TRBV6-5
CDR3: CASTSGGANTGELFF
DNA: TGTGCCAGTACTAGCGGGGGTGCGAACACCGGGGAGCTGTTTTTT

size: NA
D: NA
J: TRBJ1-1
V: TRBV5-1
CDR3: CASSYGNTEAFF
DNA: TGCGCCAGCAGCTACGGGAACACTGAAGCTTTCTTT

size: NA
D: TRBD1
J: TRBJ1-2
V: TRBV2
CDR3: CASSVTGGGGYTF
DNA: TGTGCCAGCAGTGTAACAGGGGGCGGTGGCTACACCTTC

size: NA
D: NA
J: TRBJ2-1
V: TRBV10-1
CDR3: CASSEQEGATYNEQFF
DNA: TGCGCCAGCAGTGAGCAGGAGGGGGCAACCTACAATGAGCAGTTCTTC

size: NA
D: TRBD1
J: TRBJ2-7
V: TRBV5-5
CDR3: CASSLLGQGFEQYF
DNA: TGTGCCAGCAGCTTGTTAGGACAGGGGTTCGAGCAGTACTTC